This TCR beta chain stems from a study of cytomegalovirus exposure and HLA in healthy donors. Comments on this clone: As yet, its antigen is unknown.

A multiplex PCR was run with 60 Vbeta primers and 13 Jbeta primers. Assay: immunoSEQ multiplex PCR; the TCRdb copy retains only in-frame clones and omits some. The sample has some 130,000 clones; 66% are singletons. The CDR3 covers 15 residues. Trimming stripped 5 bases from V and 1 base from J, with 14 bases between. From germline, CDR1 is SGHVS and CDR2 FNYEAQ. Study-level findings and limits: Reported performance of the classifier showed diagnosis of cytomegalovirus status with high specificity and sensitivity.

The TCR comes from a human donor in good health. The chain employs TRBV7-6 and TRBJ2-5, with TRBD2 as a possible D gene (6 bases). The sample consisted of PBMCs. As DNA, the CDR3 is TGTGCCAGCAGCACCCCGGATAGCGGCCAAGAGACCCAGTACTTC. Amino acid sequence: CASSTPDSGQETQYF.